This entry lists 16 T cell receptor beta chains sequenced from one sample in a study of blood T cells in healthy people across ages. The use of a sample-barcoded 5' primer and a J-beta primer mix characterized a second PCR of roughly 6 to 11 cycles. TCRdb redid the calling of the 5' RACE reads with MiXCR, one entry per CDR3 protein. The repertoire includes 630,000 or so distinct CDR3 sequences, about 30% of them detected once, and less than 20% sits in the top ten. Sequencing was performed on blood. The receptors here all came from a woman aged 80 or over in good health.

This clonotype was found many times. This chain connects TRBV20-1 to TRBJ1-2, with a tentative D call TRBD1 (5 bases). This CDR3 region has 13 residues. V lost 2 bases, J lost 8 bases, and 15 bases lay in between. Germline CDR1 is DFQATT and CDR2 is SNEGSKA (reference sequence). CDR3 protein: CSARPGWQAGYTF. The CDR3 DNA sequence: TGCAGTGCTAGACCAGGGTGGCAGGCAGGCTACACCTTC.

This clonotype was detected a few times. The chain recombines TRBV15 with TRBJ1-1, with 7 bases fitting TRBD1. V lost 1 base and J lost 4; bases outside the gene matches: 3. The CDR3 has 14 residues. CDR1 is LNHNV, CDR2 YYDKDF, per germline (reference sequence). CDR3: CATSRGSGGTEAFF. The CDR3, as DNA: TGTGCCACCAGCAGAGGGTCAGGGGGCACTGAAGCTTTCTTT.

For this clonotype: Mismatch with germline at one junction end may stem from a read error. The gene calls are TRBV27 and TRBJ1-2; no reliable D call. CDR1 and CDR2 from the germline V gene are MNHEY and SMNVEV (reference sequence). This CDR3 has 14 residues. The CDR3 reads CASRLSLAGYGYTF. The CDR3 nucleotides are TGTGCCAGCAGGTTATCCCTGGCAGGATATGGCTACACCTTC.

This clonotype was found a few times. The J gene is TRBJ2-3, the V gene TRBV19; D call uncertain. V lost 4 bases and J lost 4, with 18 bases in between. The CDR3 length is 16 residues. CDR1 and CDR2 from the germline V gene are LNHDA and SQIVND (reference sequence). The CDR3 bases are TGTGCCAGTAGTAGGGGTTCGCTGACCCGGGCAGATACGCAGTATTTT. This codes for CASSRGSLTRADTQYF.

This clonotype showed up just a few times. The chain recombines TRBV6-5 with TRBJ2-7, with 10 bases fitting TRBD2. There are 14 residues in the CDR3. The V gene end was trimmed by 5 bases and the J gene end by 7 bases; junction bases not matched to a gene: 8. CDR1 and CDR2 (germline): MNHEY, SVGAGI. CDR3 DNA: TGTGCCAGCAGTCCGCGGACTAGCGGCAATGAGCAGTACTTC. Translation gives CASSPRTSGNEQYF.

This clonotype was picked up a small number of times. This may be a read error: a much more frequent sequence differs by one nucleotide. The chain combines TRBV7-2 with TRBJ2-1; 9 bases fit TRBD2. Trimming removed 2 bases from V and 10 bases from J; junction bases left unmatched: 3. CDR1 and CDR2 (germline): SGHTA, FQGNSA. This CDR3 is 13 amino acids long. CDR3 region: CASSLMRGGEQFF. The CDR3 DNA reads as TGTGCCAGCAGCTTAATGCGGGGGGGGGAGCAGTTCTTC.

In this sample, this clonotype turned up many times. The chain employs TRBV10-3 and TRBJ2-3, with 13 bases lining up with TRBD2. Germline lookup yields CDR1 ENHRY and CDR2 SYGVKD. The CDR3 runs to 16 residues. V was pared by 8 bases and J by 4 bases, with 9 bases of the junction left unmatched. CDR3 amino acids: CAIGAGTSGGADTQYF. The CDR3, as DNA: TGTGCCATCGGGGCGGGAACTAGCGGGGGGGCAGATACGCAGTATTTT.

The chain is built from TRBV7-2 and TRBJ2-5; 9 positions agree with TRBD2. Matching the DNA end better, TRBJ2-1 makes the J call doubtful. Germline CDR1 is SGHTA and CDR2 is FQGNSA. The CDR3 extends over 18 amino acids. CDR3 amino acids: CASSLPWTCGGGKETQFF. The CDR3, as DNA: TGTGCCAGCAGCTTACCTTGGACTTGCGGGGGGGGAAAAGAGACCCAGTTCTTC.

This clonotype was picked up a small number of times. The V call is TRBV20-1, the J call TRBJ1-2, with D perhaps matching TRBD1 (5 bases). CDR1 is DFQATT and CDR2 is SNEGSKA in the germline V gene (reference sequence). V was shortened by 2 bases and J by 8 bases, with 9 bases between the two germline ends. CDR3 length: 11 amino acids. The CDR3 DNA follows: TGCAGTGCTAGATATCAGGGCGGCTACACCTTC. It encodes CSARYQGGYTF.

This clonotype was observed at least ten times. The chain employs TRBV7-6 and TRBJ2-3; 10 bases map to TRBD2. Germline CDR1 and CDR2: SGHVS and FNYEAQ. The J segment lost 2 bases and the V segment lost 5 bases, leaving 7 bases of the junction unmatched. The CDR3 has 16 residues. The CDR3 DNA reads TGTGCCAGCAGCCGTGGCAGCGGGGGGGTCACAGATACGCAGTATTTT. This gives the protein CASSRGSGGVTDTQYF. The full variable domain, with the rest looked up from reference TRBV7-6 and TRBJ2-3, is GAGVSQSPRYKVTKRGQDVALRCDPISGHVSLYWYRQALGQGPEFLTYFNYEAQQDKSGLPNDRFSAERPEGSISTLTIQRTEQRDSAMYRCASSRGSGGVTDTQYFGPGTRLTVL.

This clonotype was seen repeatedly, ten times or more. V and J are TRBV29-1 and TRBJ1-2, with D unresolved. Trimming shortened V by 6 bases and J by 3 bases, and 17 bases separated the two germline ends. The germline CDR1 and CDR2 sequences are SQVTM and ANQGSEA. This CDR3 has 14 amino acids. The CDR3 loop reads CSVATTSKDYGYTF. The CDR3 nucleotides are TGCAGCGTAGCTACGACAAGCAAAGACTATGGCTACACCTTC.

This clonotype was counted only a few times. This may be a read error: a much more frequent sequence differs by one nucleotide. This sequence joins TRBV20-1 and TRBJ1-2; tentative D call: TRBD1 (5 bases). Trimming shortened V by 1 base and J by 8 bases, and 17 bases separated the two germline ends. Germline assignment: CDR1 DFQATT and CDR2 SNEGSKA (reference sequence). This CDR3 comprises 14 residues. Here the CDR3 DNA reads TGCAGTGCTAGAGGTCCCAGGGATCCCGGGGGCTACACCTTC. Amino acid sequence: CSARGPRDPGGYTF.

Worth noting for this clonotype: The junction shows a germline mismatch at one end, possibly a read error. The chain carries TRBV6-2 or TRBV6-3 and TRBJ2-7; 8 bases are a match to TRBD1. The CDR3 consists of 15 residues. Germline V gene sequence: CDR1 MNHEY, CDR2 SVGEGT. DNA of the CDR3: TGTGCCAGCAGCGCCAGGACAGGGACGTCCTACGGGCAGTACTTC. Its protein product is CASSARTGTSYGQYF.

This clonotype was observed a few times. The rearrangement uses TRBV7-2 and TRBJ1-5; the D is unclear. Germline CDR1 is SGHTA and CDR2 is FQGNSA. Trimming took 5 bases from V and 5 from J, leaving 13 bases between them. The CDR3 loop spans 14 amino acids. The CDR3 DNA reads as TGTGCCAGCAGCCCCCCCGGGGAGTATCAGCCCCAGCATTTT. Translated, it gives CASSPPGEYQPQHF.

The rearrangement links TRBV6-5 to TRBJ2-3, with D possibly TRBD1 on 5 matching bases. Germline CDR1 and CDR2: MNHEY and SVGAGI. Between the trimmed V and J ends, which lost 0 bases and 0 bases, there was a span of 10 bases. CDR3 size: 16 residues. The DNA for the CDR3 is TGTGCCAGCAGTTACTCCGCCAGGGCTAGCACAGATACGCAGTATTTT. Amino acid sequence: CASSYSARASTDTQYF.

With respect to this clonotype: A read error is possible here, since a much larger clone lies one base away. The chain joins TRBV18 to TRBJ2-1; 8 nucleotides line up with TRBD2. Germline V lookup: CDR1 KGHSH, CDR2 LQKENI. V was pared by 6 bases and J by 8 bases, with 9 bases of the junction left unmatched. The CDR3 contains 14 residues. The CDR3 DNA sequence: TGTGCCAGCTCGAGGGACGGGGGGGTCGATGAGCAGTTCTTC. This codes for CASSRDGGVDEQFF.